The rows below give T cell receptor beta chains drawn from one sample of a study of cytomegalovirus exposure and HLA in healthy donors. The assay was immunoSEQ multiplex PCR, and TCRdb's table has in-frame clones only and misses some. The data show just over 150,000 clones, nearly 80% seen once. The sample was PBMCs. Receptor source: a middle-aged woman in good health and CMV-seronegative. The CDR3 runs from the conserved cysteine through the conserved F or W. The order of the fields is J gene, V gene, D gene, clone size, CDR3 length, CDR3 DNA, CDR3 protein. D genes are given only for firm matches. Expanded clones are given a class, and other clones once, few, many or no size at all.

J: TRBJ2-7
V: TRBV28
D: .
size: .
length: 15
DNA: TGTGCCAGCACCATGGACGCGACCGGGAATTACGAGCAGTACTTC
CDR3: CASTMDATGNYEQYF

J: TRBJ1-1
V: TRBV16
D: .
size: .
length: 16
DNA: TGTGCCAGCAGCCGTACGTGGGGAGAAACACACACTGAAGCTTTCTTT
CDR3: CASSRTWGETHTEAFF

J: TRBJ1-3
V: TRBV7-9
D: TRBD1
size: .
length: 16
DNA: TGTGCCAGCAGCTCAGCAGGACAGGGGTCCCGCGGGACCATATATTTT
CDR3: CASSSAGQGSRGTIYF

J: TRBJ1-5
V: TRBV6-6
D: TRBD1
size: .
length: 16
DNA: TGTGCCAGCAGTGACTCTGGGACAGGGGGCAGTCAGCCCCAGCATTTT
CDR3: CASSDSGTGGSQPQHF

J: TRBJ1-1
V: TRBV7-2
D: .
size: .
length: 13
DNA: TGTGCCAGCAGCCAATGGGGCAACACTGAAGCTTTCTTT
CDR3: CASSQWGNTEAFF

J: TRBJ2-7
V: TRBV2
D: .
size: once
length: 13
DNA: TGTGCCAGCAGTGATTTCACCCTGAGTGAGCAGTACTTC
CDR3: CASSDFTLSEQYF

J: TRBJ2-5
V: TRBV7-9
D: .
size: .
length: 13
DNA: TGTGCCAGCAGCTTAGGACTAGGAGAGACCCAGTACTTC
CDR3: CASSLGLGETQYF

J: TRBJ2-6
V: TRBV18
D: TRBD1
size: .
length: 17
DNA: TGTGCCAGCTCACCCCGCCGGACAGGGGCTGGGGCCAACGTCCTGACTTTC
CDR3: CASSPRRTGAGANVLTF

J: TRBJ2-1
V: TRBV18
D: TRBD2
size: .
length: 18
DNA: TGTGCCAGCTCACCACAGGGGACTAGCGGGGGCCCAGACAATGAGCAGTTCTTC
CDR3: CASSPQGTSGGPDNEQFF

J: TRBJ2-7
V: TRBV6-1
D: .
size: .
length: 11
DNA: TGTGCCAGCAGTGACGGCTACGAGCAGTACTTC
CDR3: CASSDGYEQYF

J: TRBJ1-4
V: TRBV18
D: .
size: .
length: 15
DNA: TGTGCCAGCTCACCTCAGGGACTCTCTAATGAAAAACTGTTTTTT
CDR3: CASSPQGLSNEKLFF

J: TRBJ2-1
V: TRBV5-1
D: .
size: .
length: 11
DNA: TGCGCCAGCAGTTACTACAATGAGCAGTTCTTC
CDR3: CASSYYNEQFF

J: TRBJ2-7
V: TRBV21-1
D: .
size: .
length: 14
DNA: TGTGCCAGCTCCCGCCGGACAGGGGGCGACGAGCAGTACTTC
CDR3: CASSRRTGGDEQYF

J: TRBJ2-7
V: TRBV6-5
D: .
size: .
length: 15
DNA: TGTGCCAGCGCCATTTCGGGGGGCGGTCCGTACGAGCAGTACTTC
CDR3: CASAISGGGPYEQYF

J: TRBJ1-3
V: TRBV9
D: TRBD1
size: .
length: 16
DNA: TGTGCCAGCAGCGCGGGACAGGGGGCAGTAGGAAACACCATATATTTT
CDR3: CASSAGQGAVGNTIYF

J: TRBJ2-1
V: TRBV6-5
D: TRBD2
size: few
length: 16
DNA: TGTGCCAGCAGTTACTCACTAGCGGGGCTCTACAATGAGCAGTTCTTC
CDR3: CASSYSLAGLYNEQFF

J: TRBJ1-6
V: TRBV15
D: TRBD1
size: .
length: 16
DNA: TGTGCCACCAGCAGGGCCGGGACAGGTCTCAATTCACCCCTCCACTTT
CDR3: CATSRAGTGLNSPLHF

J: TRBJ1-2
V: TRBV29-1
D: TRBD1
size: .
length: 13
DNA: TGCAGCGTAAATACGGGGACAGGGGGCGAAAGCACCTTC
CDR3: CSVNTGTGGESTF

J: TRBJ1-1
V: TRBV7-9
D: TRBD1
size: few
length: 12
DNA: TGTTCCAGCAGCACTCGGACAGGTGAAGCTTTCTTT
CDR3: CSSSTRTGEAFF

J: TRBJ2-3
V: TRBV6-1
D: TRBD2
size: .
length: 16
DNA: TGTGCCAGCAGTGTGGGGGGAGGGGCAGGCACAGATACGCAGTATTTT
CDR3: CASSVGGGAGTDTQYF

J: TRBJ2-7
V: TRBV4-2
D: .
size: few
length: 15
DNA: TGTGCCAGCAGCCAATCACGGGGTTCACAAGACGAGCAGTACTTC
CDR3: CASSQSRGSQDEQYF

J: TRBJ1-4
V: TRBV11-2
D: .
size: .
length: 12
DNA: TGTGCCAGCAGCTCCTTCGCGGGAAAACTGTTTTTT
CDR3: CASSSFAGKLFF

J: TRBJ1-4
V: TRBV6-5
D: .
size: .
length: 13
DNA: TGTGCCAGCAGCGAGAGACTTAATGAAAAACTGTTTTTT
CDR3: CASSERLNEKLFF

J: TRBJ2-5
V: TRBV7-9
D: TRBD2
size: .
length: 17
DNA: TGTGCCAGCAGCTCGCCGGGACTAGCGGGGGGTAAAGAGACCCAGTACTTC
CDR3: CASSSPGLAGGKETQYF

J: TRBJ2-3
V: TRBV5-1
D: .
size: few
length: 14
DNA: TGCGCCAGCAGCTTGTGGCAGGGCACAGATACGCAGTATTTT
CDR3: CASSLWQGTDTQYF

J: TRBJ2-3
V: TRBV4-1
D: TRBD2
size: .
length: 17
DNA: TGCGCCAGCAGCCACGGGACTAGCTATATCGGCACAGATACGCAGTATTTT
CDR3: CASSHGTSYIGTDTQYF

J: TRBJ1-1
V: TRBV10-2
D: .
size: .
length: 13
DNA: TGCGCCAGTTTGGACAGCGCCCACACTGAAGCTTTCTTT
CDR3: CASLDSAHTEAFF

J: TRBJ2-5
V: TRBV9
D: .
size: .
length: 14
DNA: TGTGCCAGCAGCGTAGGAGGGGGACAAGAGACCCAGTACTTC
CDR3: CASSVGGGQETQYF

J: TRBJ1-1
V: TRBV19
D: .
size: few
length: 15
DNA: TGTGCCAGTAGTAATGGGGTGGGGACAATGACTGAAGCTTTCTTT
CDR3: CASSNGVGTMTEAFF

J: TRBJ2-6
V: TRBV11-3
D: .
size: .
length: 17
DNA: TGTGCCAGCAGCTTTTGGGCAGGGGTCTCTGGGGCCAACGTCCTGACTTTC
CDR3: CASSFWAGVSGANVLTF

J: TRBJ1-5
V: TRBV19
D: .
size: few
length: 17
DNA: TGTGCCAGTAGTCGTTTTCTCGACAGTCAGAGCAATCAGCCCCAGCATTTT
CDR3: CASSRFLDSQSNQPQHF

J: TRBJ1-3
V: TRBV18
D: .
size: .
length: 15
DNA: TGTGCCAGCTCACCGGGCCTGAGCTCTGGAAACACCATATATTTT
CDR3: CASSPGLSSGNTIYF

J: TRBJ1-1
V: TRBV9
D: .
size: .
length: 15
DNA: TGTGCCAGCAGCGTCAACGCGTGGGGGAGGACTGAAGCTTTCTTT
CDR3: CASSVNAWGRTEAFF

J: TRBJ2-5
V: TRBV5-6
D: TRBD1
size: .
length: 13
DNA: TGTGCCAGCAATCCAACAGGGGGTATGACCCAGTACTTC
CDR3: CASNPTGGMTQYF

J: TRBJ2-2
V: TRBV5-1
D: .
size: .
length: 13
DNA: TGCGCCAGCAGCGGCAGGGTCTCCGGGGAGCTGTTTTTT
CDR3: CASSGRVSGELFF

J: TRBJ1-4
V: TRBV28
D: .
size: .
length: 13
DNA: TGTGCCAGCGGCGGGCGGCAAAATGAAAAACTGTTTTTT
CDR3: CASGGRQNEKLFF

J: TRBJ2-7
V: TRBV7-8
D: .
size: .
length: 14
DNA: TGTGCCAGCAGCTTAGAGCTCCTGCCACACGAGCAGTACTTC
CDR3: CASSLELLPHEQYF

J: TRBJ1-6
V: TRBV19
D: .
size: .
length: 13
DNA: TGTGCCAGTAGTCCAATTTCCCCTTCACCCCTCCACTTT
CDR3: CASSPISPSPLHF

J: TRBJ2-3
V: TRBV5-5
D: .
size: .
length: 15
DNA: TGTGCCAGCAGCTTGGTTGGCAGGGGAACAGATACGCAGTATTTT
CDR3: CASSLVGRGTDTQYF

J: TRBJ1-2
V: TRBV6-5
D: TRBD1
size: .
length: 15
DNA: TGTGCCAGCAGTAACCGACAGGGGATTATTTATGGCTACACCTTC
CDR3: CASSNRQGIIYGYTF

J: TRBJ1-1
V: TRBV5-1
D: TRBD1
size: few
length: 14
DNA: TGCGCCAGCAGCCCTGGGGACAGGAACACTGAAGCTTTCTTT
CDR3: CASSPGDRNTEAFF

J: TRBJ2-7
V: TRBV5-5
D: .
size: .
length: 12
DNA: TGTGCCAGCAGCTTCGAGGGTTACGAGCAGTACTTC
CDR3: CASSFEGYEQYF

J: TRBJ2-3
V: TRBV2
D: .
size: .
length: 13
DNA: TGTGCCAGCAGCGCACTAGGCAGGGATACGCAGTATTTT
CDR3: CASSALGRDTQYF